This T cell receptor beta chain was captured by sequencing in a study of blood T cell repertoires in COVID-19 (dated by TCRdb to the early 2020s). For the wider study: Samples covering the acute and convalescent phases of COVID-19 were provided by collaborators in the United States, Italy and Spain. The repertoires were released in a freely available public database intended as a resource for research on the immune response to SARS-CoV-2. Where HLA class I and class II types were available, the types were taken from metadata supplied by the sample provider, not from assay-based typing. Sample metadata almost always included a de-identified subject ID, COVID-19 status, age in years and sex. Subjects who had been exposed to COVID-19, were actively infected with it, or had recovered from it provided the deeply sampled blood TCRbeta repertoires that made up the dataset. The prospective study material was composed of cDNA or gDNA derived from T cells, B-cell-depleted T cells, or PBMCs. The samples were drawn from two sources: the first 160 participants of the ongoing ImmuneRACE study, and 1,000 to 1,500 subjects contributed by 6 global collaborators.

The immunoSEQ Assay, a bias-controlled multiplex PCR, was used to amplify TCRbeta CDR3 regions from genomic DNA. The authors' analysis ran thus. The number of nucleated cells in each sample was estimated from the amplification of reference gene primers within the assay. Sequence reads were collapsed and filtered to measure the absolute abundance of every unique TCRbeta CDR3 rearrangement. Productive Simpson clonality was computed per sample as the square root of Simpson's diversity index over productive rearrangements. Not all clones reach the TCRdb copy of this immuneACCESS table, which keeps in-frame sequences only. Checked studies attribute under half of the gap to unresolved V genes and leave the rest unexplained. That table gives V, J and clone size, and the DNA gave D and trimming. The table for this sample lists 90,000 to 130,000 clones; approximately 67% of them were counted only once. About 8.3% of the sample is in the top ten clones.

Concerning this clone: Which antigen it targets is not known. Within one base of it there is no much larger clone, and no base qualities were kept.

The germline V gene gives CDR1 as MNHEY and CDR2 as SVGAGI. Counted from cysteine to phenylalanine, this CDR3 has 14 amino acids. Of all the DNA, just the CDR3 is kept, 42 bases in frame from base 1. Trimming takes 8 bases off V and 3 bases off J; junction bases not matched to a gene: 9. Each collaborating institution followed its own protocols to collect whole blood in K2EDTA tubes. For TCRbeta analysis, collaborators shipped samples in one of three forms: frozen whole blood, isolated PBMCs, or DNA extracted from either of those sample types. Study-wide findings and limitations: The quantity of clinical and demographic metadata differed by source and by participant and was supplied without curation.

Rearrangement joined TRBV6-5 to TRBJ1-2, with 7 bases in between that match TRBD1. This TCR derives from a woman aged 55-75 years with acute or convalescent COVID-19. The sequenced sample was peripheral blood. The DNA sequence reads TGTGCCAGCCGGGAACAGGGGCGGCACTATGGCTACACCTTC. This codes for CASREQGRHYGYTF.